This T cell receptor (beta chain) was captured by sequencing in a study of identical twins. Overall study findings and caveats: Excess sharing between twins was weaker in beta out-of-frame sequences.

TCRdb independently ran MiXCR on the 5' RACE reads; one entry per CDR3 protein. The table shows approximately 630,000 distinct CDR3 sequences, with about 7.1% occurring only once. As concerns this clonotype: Antigen specificity is unknown.

There are 15 residues in the CDR3. With 5 bases removed from V and 4 bases from J, the gap between germline ends came to 18 bases. Per the germline V gene, CDR1 is MNHEY and CDR2 is SMNVEV (reference sequence). These same data were also listed under a study on yellow fever vaccine responses in identical twins.

The sequenced sample consisted of PBMCs. This TCR came from a woman aged 18-35 years in good health. V usage is TRBV27 and J usage is TRBJ2-7; perhaps TRBD1 as D (5 bases). CDR3 in amino acids: CASSLTAGMGYEQYV. The DNA of the CDR3 is TGTGCCAGCAGTCTCACGGCAGGGATGGGGTACGAGCAGTACGTC.